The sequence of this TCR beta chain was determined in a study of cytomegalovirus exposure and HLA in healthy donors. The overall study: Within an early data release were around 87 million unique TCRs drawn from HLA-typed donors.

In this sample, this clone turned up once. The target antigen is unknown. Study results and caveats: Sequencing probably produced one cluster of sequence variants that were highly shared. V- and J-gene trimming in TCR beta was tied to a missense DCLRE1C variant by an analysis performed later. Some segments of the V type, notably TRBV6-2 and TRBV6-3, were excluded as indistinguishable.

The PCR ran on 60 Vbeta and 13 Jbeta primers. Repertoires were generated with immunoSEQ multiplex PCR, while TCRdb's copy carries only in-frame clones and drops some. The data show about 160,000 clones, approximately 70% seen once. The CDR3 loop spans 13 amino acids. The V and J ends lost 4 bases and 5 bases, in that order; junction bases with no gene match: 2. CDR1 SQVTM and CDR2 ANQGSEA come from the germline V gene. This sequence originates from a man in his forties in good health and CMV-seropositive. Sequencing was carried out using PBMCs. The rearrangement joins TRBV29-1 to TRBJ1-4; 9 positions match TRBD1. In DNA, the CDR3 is TGCAGCGTTGTCGGGACAGGGAATGAAAAACTGTTTTTT. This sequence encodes CSVVGTGNEKLFF. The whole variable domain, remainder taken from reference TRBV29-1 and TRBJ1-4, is SAVISQKPSRDICQRGTSLTIQCQVDSQVTMMFWYRQQPGQSLTLIATANQGSEATYESGFVIDKFPISRPNLTFSTLTVSNMSPEDSSIYLCSVVGTGNEKLFFGSGTQLSVL.